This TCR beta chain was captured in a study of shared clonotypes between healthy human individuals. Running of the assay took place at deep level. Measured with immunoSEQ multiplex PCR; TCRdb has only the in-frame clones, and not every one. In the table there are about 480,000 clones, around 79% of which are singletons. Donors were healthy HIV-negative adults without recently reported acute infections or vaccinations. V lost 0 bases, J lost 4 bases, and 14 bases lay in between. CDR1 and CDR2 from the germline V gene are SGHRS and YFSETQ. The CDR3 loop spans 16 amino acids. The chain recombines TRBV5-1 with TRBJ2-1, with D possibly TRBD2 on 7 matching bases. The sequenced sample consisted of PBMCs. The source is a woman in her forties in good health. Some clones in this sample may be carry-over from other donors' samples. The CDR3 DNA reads TGCGCCAGCAGCTTGGTCCGGGGGGCTACTTACAATGAGCAGTTCTTC. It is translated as CASSLVRGATYNEQFF.